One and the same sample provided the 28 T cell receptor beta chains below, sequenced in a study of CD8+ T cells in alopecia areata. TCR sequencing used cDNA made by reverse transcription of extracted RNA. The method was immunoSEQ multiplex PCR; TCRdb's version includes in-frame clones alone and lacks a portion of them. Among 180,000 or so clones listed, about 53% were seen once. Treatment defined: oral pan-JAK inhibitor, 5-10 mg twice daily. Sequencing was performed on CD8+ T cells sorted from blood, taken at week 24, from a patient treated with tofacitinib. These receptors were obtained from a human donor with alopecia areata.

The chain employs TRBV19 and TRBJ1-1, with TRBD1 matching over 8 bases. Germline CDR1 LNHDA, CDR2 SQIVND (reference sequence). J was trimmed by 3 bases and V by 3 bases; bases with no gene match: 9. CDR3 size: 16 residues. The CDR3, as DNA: TGTGCCAGTAGTATCGACAGGGGATCTCGGGACACTGAAGCTTTCTTT. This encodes CASSIDRGSRDTEAFF.

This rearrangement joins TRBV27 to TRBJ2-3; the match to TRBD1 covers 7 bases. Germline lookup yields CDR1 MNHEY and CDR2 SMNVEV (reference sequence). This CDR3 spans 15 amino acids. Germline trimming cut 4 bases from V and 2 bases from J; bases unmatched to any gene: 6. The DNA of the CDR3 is TGTGCCAGCAGTTATGAGGGGGCCTCCACAGATACGCAGTATTTT. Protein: CASSYEGASTDTQYF.

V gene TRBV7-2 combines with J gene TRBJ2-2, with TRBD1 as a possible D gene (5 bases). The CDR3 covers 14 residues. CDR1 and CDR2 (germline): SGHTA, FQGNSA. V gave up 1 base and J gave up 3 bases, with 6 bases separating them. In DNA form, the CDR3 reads TGTGCCAGCAGCTTAGGACAGTACACCGGGGAGCTGTTTTTT. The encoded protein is CASSLGQYTGELFF.

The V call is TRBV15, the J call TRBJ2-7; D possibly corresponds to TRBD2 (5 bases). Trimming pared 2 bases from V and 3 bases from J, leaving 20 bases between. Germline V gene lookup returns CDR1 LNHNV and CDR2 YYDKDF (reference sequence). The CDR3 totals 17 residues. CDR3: CATSRTPKRPGVYEQYF. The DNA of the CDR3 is TGTGCCACCAGCAGAACCCCCAAGCGGCCAGGAGTCTACGAGCAGTACTTC.

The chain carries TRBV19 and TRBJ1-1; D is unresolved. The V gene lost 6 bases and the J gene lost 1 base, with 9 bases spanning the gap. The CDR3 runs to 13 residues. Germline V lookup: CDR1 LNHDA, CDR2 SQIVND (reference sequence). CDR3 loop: CASREGENTEAFF. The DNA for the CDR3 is TGTGCCAGTAGGGAGGGTGAGAACACTGAAGCTTTCTTT.

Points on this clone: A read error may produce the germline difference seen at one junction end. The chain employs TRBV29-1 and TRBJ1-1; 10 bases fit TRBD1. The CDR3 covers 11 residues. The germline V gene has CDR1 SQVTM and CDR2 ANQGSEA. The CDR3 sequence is CSFDRGREAFF. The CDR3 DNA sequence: TGCAGCTTTGACAGGGGGCGTGAAGCTTTCTTT.

CDR3 in amino acids: CASDRAPSGANVLTF. CDR3 sequence (DNA): TGTGCCAGCGACAGGGCTCCCTCTGGGGCCAACGTCCTGACTTTC. This chain uses TRBV6-6 with TRBJ2-6; 7 bases fit TRBD1. The CDR3 has 15 residues. The germline V gene encodes CDR1 MNHNY and CDR2 SVGAGI (reference sequence). V was clipped by 8 bases and J by 0 bases; unmatched bases: 4.

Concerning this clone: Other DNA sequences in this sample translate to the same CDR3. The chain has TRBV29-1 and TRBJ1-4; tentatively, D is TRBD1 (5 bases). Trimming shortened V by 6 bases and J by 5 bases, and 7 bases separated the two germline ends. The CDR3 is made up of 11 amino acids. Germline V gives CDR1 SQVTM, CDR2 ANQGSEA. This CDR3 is CSVRANEKLFF. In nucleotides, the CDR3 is TGCAGCGTCAGGGCCAATGAAAAACTGTTTTTT.

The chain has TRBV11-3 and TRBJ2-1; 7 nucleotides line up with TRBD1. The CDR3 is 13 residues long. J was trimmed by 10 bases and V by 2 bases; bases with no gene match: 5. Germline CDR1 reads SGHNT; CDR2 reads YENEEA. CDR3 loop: CASSLLGDSEQFF. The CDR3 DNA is TGTGCCAGCAGCTTATTAGGGGACAGCGAGCAGTTCTTC.

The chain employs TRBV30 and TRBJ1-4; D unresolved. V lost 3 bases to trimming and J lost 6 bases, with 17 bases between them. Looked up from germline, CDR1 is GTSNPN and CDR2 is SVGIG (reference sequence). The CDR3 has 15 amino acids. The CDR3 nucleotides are TGTGCCTGGAGGACCGGAGTGGGCCGTGATGAAAAACTGTTTTTT. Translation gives CAWRTGVGRDEKLFF.

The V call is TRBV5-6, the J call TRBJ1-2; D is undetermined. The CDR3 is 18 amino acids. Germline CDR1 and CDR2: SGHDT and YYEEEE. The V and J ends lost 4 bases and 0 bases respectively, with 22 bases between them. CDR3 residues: CASSPPPVGILTNYGYTF. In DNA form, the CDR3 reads TGTGCCAGCAGCCCGCCTCCCGTGGGGATCCTGACTAACTATGGCTACACCTTC.

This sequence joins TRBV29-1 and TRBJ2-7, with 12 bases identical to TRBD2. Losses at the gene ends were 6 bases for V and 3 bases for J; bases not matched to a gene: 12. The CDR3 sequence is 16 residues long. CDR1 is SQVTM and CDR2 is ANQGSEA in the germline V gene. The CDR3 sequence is CSVEGLAGGQYYEQYF. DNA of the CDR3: TGCAGCGTCGAGGGGCTAGCGGGGGGGCAGTACTACGAGCAGTACTTC.

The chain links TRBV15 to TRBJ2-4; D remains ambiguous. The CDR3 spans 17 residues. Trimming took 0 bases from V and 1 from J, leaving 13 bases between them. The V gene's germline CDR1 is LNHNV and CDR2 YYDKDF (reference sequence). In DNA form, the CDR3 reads TGTGCCACCAGCAGAGATCAAGATGGAAATGCCAAAAACATTCAGTACTTC. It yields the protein CATSRDQDGNAKNIQYF.

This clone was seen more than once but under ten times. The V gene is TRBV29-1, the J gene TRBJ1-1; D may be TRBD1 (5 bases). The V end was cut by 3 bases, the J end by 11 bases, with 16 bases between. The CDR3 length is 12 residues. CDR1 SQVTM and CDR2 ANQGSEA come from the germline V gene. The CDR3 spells CSVEGTPEGAFF. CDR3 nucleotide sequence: TGCAGCGTTGAGGGGACGCCGGAGGGGGCTTTCTTT. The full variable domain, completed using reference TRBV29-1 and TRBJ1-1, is SAVISQKPSRDICQRGTSLTIQCQVDSQVTMMFWYRQQPGQSLTLIATANQGSEATYESGFVIDKFPISRPNLTFSTLTVSNMSPEDSSIYLCSVEGTPEGAFFGQGTRLTVV.

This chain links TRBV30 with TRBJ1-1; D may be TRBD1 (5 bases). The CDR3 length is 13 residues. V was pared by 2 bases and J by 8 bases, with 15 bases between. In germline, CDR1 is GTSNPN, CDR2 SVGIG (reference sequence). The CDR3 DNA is TGTGCCTGGAGTCCGAGGGGCTTTCCCGAAGCTTTCTTT. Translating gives CAWSPRGFPEAFF.

The CDR3 is CATSWDRGNEQYF. Written as DNA, the CDR3 is TGTGCCACCAGCTGGGACAGGGGGAACGAGCAGTACTTC. This chain uses TRBV15 with TRBJ2-5; TRBD1 agrees at 11 bases. The DNA end is more similar to TRBJ2-7, so the J call may be wrong. The CDR3 has 13 amino acids. Looked up from germline, CDR1 is LNHNV and CDR2 is YYDKDF (reference sequence).

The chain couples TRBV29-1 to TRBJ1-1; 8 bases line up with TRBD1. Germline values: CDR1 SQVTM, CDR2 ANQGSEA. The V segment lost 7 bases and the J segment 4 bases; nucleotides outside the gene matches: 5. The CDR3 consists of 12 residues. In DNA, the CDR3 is TGCAGCGATCACACAGGGGGCACTGAAGCTTTCTTT. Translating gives CSDHTGGTEAFF.

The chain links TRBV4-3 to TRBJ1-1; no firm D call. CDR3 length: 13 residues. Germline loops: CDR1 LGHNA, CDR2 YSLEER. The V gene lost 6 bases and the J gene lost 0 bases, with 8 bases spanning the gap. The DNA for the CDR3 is TGCGCCAGCAGAGAGAATCTGAACACTGAAGCTTTCTTT. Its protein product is CASRENLNTEAFF.

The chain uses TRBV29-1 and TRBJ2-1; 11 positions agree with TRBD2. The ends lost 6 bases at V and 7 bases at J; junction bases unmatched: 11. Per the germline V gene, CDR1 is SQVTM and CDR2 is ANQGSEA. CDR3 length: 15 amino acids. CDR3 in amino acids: CSVAGGTSGFNEQFF. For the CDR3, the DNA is TGCAGCGTCGCTGGCGGGACTAGCGGATTTAATGAGCAGTTCTTC.

The CDR3 region is CASSETGNYGYTF. CDR3 DNA sequence: TGTGCCAGCAGTGAAACAGGAAACTATGGCTACACCTTC. This chain uses TRBV2 with TRBJ1-2, with D possibly being TRBD1 (5 bases). The V gene's germline CDR1 is SNHLY and CDR2 FYNNEI. V was cut by 2 bases and J by 2 bases, with 6 bases left in between. This CDR3 spans 13 amino acids.

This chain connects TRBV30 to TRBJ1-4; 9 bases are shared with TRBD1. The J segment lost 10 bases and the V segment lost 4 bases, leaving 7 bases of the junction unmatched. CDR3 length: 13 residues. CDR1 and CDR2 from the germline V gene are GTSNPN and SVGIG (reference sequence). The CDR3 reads CAWNSGQGGKLFF. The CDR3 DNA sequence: TGTGCCTGGAACTCGGGACAGGGTGGAAAACTGTTTTTT.

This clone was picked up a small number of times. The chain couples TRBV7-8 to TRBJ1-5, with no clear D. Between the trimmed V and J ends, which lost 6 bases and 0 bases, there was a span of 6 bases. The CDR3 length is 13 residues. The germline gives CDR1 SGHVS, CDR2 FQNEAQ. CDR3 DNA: TGTGCCAGCAGTAATTATAGCAATCAGCCCCAGCATTTT. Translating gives CASSNYSNQPQHF.

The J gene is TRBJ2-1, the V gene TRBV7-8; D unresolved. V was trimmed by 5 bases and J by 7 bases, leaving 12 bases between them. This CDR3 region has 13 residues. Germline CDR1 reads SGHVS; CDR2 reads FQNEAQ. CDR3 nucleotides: TGTGCCAGCAGCCTCGGCGAAATGAATGAGCAGTTCTTC. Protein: CASSLGEMNEQFF.

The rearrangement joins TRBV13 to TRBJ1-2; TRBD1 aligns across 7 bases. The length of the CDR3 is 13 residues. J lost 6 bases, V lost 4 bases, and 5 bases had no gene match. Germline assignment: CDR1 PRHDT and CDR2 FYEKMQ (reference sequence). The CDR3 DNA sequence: TGTGCCAGCAGCTCAGGGGGGGCGGATGGCTACACCTTC. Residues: CASSSGGADGYTF.

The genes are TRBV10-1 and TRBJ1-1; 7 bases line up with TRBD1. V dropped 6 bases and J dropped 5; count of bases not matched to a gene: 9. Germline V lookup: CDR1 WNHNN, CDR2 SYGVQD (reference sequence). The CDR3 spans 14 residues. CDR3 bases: TGCGCCAGCAGCCTGGACAGGAAGAATACTGAAGCTTTCTTT. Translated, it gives CASSLDRKNTEAFF.

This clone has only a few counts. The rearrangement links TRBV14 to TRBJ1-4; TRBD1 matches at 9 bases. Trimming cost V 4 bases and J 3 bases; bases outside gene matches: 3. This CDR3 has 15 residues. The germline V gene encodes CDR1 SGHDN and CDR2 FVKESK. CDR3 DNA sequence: TGTGCCAGCAGCCCTAGGACAGGGGCTAATGAAAAACTGTTTTTT. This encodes CASSPRTGANEKLFF.

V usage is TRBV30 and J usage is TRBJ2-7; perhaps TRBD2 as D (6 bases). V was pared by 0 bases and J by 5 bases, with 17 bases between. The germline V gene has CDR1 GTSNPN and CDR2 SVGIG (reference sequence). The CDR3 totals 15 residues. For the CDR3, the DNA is TGTGCCTGGAGTGTACCCGGGGAGGTTAAAGACGAGCAGTACTTC. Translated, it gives CAWSVPGEVKDEQYF.

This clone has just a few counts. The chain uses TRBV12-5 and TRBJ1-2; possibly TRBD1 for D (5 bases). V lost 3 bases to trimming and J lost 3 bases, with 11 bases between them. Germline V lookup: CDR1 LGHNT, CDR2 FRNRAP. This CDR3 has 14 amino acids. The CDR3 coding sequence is TGTGCTAGTGGTTTACCCGGGGCCCACTATGGCTACACCTTC. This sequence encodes CASGLPGAHYGYTF.